This entry concerns a single T cell receptor (beta chain). It lacks a known antigen. Base qualities are not provided; no much larger clone lies one nucleotide away. V ends up 1 base short and J 3 bases short, with an unmatched junction base count of 17. The germline V gene supplies CDR1 SGHDN and CDR2 FVKESK. The CDR3 runs 20 amino acids, cysteine and phenylalanine included. Kept here is only the CDR3 DNA, which spans 60 bases and is read in frame from base 1. This entry is derived from a study of control samples from healthy donors and cancer patients (dated by TCRdb to 2020 to 2022). To prepare the library, the immunoSEQ multiplex PCR assay was applied. TCRdb limited this immuneACCESS table to in-frame rearrangements with V and J called. A share of clones is missing; checked studies link under half to unresolved V genes, and the rest is unexplained. Present in this sample are about 49,000 clones, around nine tenths of which were seen just once. Roughly 0.8% of the sample comes from the top ten.

Sequenced input: PBMCs. The V and J genes are TRBV14 and TRBJ2-3; 9 bases in the junction line up with TRBD2. This receptor was identified in a man aged 25-45 years with colorectal cancer. The CDR3 reads as follows: CASSQARLGFSGGRTDTQYF. The nucleotide sequence reads as follows: TGTGCCAGCAGCCAAGCGAGGCTAGGGTTTAGCGGGGGTCGGACAGATACGCAGTATTTT.